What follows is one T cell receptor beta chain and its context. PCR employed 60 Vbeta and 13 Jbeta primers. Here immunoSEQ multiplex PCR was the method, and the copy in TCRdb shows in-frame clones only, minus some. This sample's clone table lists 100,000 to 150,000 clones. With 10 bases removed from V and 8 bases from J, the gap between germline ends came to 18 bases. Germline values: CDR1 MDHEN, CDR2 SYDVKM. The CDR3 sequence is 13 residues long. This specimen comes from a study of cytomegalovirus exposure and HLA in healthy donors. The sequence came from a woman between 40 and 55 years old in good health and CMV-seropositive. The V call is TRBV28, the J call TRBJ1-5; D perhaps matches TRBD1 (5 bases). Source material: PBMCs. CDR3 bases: TGTGCCACCGGGCGACAGTTTAGGGAGCCCCAGCATTTT. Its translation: CATGRQFREPQHF.